One and the same sample provided the 2 T cell receptor beta chains below, sequenced in a study of blood T cell repertoires in COVID-19. Assay used: immunoSEQ multiplex PCR; TCRdb lists only in-frame clones, some missing. The table records fewer than 350,000 clones, 85% of them present only once. The material sequenced was PBMCs or T cells enriched from blood (not recorded which). These receptors were obtained from a woman in her 30s who had been exposed to COVID-19.

This chain joins TRBV20-1 and TRBJ1-4; D gene unclear. The CDR3 extends over 10 amino acids. The germline V and J ends were trimmed by 7 bases and 8 bases, with 8 bases remaining between them. Germline V CDR1 and CDR2: DFQATT, SNEGSKA (reference sequence). This CDR3 reads CSVGGEKLFF. The CDR3 DNA follows: TGCAGTGTCGGAGGGGAAAAACTGTTTTTT.

This chain uses TRBV5-4 with TRBJ2-5, with 14 positions matching TRBD2. The V segment lost 4 bases and the J segment 7 bases; nucleotides outside the gene matches: 9. CDR1 SGHNT and CDR2 YYREEE come from the germline V gene (reference sequence). The CDR3 runs 16 residues. The CDR3 sequence: CASSPYTGLAGGTQYF. CDR3 bases: TGTGCCAGCAGCCCCTACACCGGACTAGCGGGAGGGACCCAGTACTTC.